This TCR beta chain derives from a study of T cell responses to AZD1222 COVID-19 vaccine. Germline CDR1 is SGHTA and CDR2 is FQGNSA. V was trimmed by 1 base and J by 4 bases, leaving 11 bases between them. The CDR3 is 15 residues long. Here immunoSEQ multiplex PCR was the method, and the copy in TCRdb shows in-frame clones only, minus some. Here the sample spans some 110,000 clones, around 90% being singletons. The TCR sequence derives from an adult who received the AZD1222 COVID-19 vaccine. The sample consisted of peripheral blood, taken 28 days after the second AZD1222 dose. V gene TRBV7-2 combines with J gene TRBJ1-5; D not resolved. CDR3 in DNA: TGTGCCAGCAGCTTAGATGGGGTGGCTAATCAGCCCCAGCATTTT. This gives the protein CASSLDGVANQPQHF.